This T cell receptor (beta chain) came from a study of blood T cell repertoires in COVID-19. Study in general: Acute and convalescent COVID-19 specimens originated in the United States, Italy and Spain. T cells, B-cell-depleted T cells, or PBMCs supplied cDNA or gDNA.

CDR3 length: 14 residues. V was trimmed by 8 bases and J by 2 bases, leaving 14 bases between them. In germline, CDR1 is SGHTA, CDR2 FQGNSA. Original processing notes: From reference gene primer amplification, estimates of nucleated cell counts were derived. Sequenced by immunoSEQ multiplex PCR; TCRdb stores in-frame clones only, minus some. That table supplies the V and J calls and clone size; D and trimming were determined from the DNA. Of over 110,000 clones listed, approximately 88% are singletons. The chain combines TRBV7-2 with TRBJ2-3; D unresolved. This TCR came from a human donor in a cohort sampled during active COVID-19. The sample consisted of peripheral blood. The CDR3 nucleotides are TGTGCCAGCGGTCGGTCTGGTTTCACAGATACGCAGTATTTT. It yields the protein CASGRSGFTDTQYF.